Included here is one T cell receptor beta chain sequence, with context. Its target antigen remains unknown. No clone much larger than this one lies a single base away; base qualities are absent. This sample was taken from a study of blood T cell repertoires in COVID-19 (dated by TCRdb to the early 2020s). For the study in its entirety: Samples covering the acute and convalescent phases of COVID-19 were provided by collaborators in the United States, Italy and Spain. The prospective study material was composed of cDNA or gDNA derived from T cells, B-cell-depleted T cells, or PBMCs. Where available, HLA class I and class II types were obtained from metadata supplied by the sample provider rather than from assay-based typing. Sample metadata almost always included a de-identified subject ID, COVID-19 status, age in years and sex. Samples were obtained from the ongoing ImmuneRACE study (first 160 participants) and from about 1,300 subjects provided by 6 global collaborators. A freely available public database, intended as a resource for researchers studying the immune response to SARS-CoV-2, is where the repertoires were released. The dataset comprised deeply sampled blood TCRbeta repertoires from subjects exposed to, actively infected with, or recovered from COVID-19.

CDR1 and CDR2 were assigned from the germline V gene (reference sequence) as LNHNV and YYDKDF. Taken from cysteine to phenylalanine, the CDR3 has 16 residues. Here the CDR3 DNA is all that survives: 48 bases in frame from base 1. Germline trimming amounts to 0 bases on V and 0 bases on J, with 3 as the count of junction bases outside the gene matches. The collaborating institutions used their own protocols to collect whole blood in K2EDTA tubes. For TCRbeta analysis, collaborators shipped samples as frozen whole blood, isolated PBMCs, or DNA extracted from either of those sample types. General study outcomes and caveats: How much clinical and demographic metadata was included differed by source and by participant, and the metadata was provided uncurated.

TCRbeta CDR3 regions were amplified from genomic DNA using the immunoSEQ Assay, a bias-controlled multiplex PCR. As for the authors' bioinformatics: Within the assay, amplification of reference gene primers was used to estimate how many nucleated cells each sample contained. To quantify the absolute abundance of each unique TCRbeta CDR3 rearrangement, sequence reads were collapsed and filtered. For each sample, productive Simpson clonality was calculated as the square root of Simpson's diversity index across productive rearrangements. The clones in this table, taken by TCRdb from immuneACCESS, are in-frame only. Not every clone is retained; where verified, under half of the shortfall comes from an unresolved V gene, and the cause of the rest is unknown. The V and J calls and clone size come from that table; D and trimming were worked out from the DNA. Counted in this sample were 200,000 to 300,000 clones; over 80% of them appeared once. More than 5.5% of the sample is held by the ten biggest clonotypes.

The sequencing sample was made of peripheral blood. This chain joins TRBV15 to TRBJ2-7; 9 bases in the middle match TRBD1. This TCR was recovered from a human donor in a cohort sampled during active COVID-19. The CDR3 here reads CATSRDPGQGSYEQYF. Here is the DNA: TGTGCCACCAGCAGAGACCCGGGACAGGGCTCCTACGAGCAGTACTTC.